This T cell receptor (beta chain) comes out of a study of early T cells in non-severe SARS-CoV-2 infection. Study-wide results and limits: Using VDJdb, the matching emphasized anti-spike CD8 responses while missing private and CD4 specificities.

V gave up 2 bases and J gave up 0 bases, with 7 bases separating them. Germline values: CDR1 LNHDA, CDR2 SQIVND (reference sequence). This CDR3 has 14 amino acids. In the library, individual cDNA molecules carried attached unique molecular identifiers. TCRdb used MiXCR to reprocess the 5' RACE reads, holding one entry per CDR3 protein. Here the sample spans 50,000 to 60,000 distinct CDR3 sequences, 9.5% to 12% being singletons. Comments on this clonotype: Its antigen remains unknown.

This receptor was identified in an adult who was a healthcare worker with PCR-confirmed SARS-CoV-2 infection or an uninfected control (not recorded which). The chain joins TRBV19 to TRBJ1-1; D possibly corresponds to TRBD1 (5 bases). The sequencing sample was made of whole blood. The CDR3 coding sequence is TGTGCCAGTAGTATAAGACAGCTGAACACTGAAGCTTTCTTT. This encodes CASSIRQLNTEAFF.